These 6 T cell receptor beta chains were sequenced from one sample in a study of shared clonotypes between healthy human individuals (dated by TCRdb to about 2020). To prepare the library, the immunoSEQ multiplex PCR assay was applied. TCRdb retrieved this table from immuneACCESS and kept in-frame rearrangements only. Not all clones are present; in checked studies, unresolved V genes account for under half, and no reason is known for the remainder. This sample is represented by around 1 million clones; about three quarters of them were singletons. Over 1.3% of the sample rests with the top ten. The material sequenced was memory CD4+ T cells sorted from blood. In light of the paper, this sample's cell subset or site label describes: CD45RA-negative fraction. The receptors were gathered from a young man in good health.

The chain uses TRBV9 and TRBJ1-6, with TRBD1 as a possible D gene (5 bases). The CDR3 length is 14 residues. Trimming removed 0 bases from V and 9 bases from J, with 10 bases in between. The germline gives CDR1 SGDLS, CDR2 YYNGEE. The CDR3: CASSVGQLLSPLHF. CDR3 nucleotide sequence: TGTGCCAGCAGCGTAGGACAGTTACTTTCACCCCTCCACTTT.

The rearrangement uses TRBV6-1 and TRBJ1-1; no definite D call. Germline CDR1 is MNHNS and CDR2 is SASEGT. The V and J ends lost 4 bases and 1 base respectively, with 4 bases between them. The CDR3 consists of 12 residues. Here the CDR3 reads CASSATNTEAFF. The CDR3 DNA reads TGTGCCAGCAGTGCGACGAACACTGAAGCTTTCTTT.

The J gene is TRBJ1-5, the V gene TRBV12-5; D is undetermined. Germline V gene data show CDR1 as LGHNT and CDR2 as FRNRAP. The germline V and J ends were trimmed by 2 bases and 0 bases, with 20 bases remaining between them. The CDR3 loop spans 19 amino acids. The CDR3 DNA follows: TGTGCTAGTGGTTTGTTAGATGTTGGTAACCTCTATAGCAATCAGCCCCAGCATTTT. This encodes CASGLLDVGNLYSNQPQHF.

The rearrangement links TRBV6-5 to TRBJ1-1; 9 nucleotides line up with TRBD1. The CDR3 has 15 amino acids. J gave up 7 bases and V 5 bases, and 11 bases lay outside the gene matches. Germline loops: CDR1 MNHEY, CDR2 SVGAGI. The CDR3 sequence: CASSADRGIGGEAFF. The DNA for the CDR3 is TGTGCCAGCAGTGCGGACAGGGGAATAGGGGGTGAAGCTTTCTTT.

This chain joins TRBV6-6 and TRBJ1-5, with D unclear. V lost 2 bases and J lost 2, with 10 bases in between. CDR3 length: 15 residues. From germline, CDR1 is MNHNY and CDR2 SVGAGI (reference sequence). In DNA, the CDR3 is TGTGCCAGCAGTTACGATAGACCCGGCAATCAGCCCCAGCATTTT. It yields the protein CASSYDRPGNQPQHF.

The genes are TRBV4-1 and TRBJ1-5; possibly TRBD1 for D (5 bases). CDR1 and CDR2 from the germline V gene are MGHRA and YSYEKL. CDR3 length: 16 residues. V gave up 4 bases and J gave up 3 bases, with 16 bases separating them. CDR3 in amino acids: CASSRSPPGVNQPQHF. DNA for the CDR3: TGCGCCAGCAGCCGTTCCCCCCCGGGGGTCAATCAGCCCCAGCATTTT.